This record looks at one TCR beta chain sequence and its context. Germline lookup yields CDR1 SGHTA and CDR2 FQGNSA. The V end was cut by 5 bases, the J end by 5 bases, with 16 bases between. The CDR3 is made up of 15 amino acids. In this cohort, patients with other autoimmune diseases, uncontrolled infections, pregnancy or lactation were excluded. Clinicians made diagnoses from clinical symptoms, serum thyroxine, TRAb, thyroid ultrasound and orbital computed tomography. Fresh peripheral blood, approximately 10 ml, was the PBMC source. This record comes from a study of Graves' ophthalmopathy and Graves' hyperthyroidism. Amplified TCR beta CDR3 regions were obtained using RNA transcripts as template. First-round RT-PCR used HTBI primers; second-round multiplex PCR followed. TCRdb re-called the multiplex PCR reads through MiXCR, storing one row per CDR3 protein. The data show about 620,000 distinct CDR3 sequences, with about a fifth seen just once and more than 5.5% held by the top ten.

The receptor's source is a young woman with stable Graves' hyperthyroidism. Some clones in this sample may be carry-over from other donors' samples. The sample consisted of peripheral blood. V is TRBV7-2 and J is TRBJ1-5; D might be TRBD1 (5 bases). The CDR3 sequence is CASSPFGWGDQPQHF. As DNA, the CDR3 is TGTGCCAGCAGCCCATTCGGGTGGGGGGATCAGCCCCAGCATTTT.